Sequencing of this T cell receptor (beta chain) was carried out in a study of beta chain features in type 1 diabetes. Trimming took off 4 bases at V and 7 bases at J, with 11 bases between the two ends. CDR1 is MGHRA and CDR2 is YSYEKL in the germline V gene. The CDR3 runs to 13 residues. Expressed TCRB transcripts were sequenced because the entire RNA isolate underwent reverse transcription. Profiled with immunoSEQ multiplex PCR; TCRdb holds only in-frame clones, not every one. The sample has 130,000 to 150,000 clones; less than 15% are singletons. The study, taken as a whole, reports: There was a moderate but significant shortening of TCRB CDR3s in all four CD4+ subsets of Type 1 diabetes patients. The question left open here concerned HLA type influencing TCRB rearrangement. VDJ junctions sequenced from type 1 diabetes patients showed fewer insertions and more deletions.

With respect to this clone: What it binds is unknown.

This clonotype originated in a man aged 18 to 30 with type 1 diabetes. This chain connects TRBV4-1 to TRBJ2-1, with D uncertain. Sequencing input: central memory CD4+ T cells from blood. The CDR3 here is CASSPLRSNEQFF. Here the CDR3 DNA reads TGCGCCAGCAGCCCCCTACGAAGTAATGAGCAGTTCTTC.